This T cell receptor (beta chain) is drawn from a study of T cell responses to AZD1222 COVID-19 vaccine. The study, taken as a whole, reports: Most donors were white British and more were female, and clonal diversity was possibly underestimated. After the peak T cell response, and only then, were repertoires sampled.

Germline lookup yields CDR1 GTSNPN and CDR2 SVGIG (reference sequence). Trimming shortened V by 5 bases and J by 0 bases, and 10 bases separated the two germline ends. The CDR3 consists of 13 residues. In regard to this clone: The target antigen is unknown.

The table came from immunoSEQ multiplex PCR; TCRdb's copy has only in-frame clones and leaves some out. This sample has 100,000 to 150,000 clones, with approximately 90% found just once. This sequence originates from an adult in good health. The specimen comprised peripheral blood, sampled on day 0 of AZD1222 vaccination. This chain uses TRBV30 with TRBJ1-1, with D possibly TRBD1 on 5 matching bases. The CDR3 nucleotides are TGTGCCTGGGGGGGACGGGTGAACACTGAAGCTTTCTTT. It codes for CAWGGRVNTEAFF.